A selection of T cell receptor beta chains follows, all from one sample in a study of blood T cell repertoires in COVID-19. Only in-frame clones appear in the TCRdb table, and some are missing; sequencing was by immunoSEQ multiplex PCR. The table lists roughly 100,000 clones, 75% to 90% of them singletons, with over 1.5% in the top ten. Sequenced sample: peripheral blood. The receptor source for this set is a man older than 75 with acute or convalescent COVID-19. Both conserved end residues are part of each CDR3. A D gene is named only where the DNA matches it firmly. Clone size, where shown, is once, few, many, or a class for clones that have expanded.

TRBJ2-3 | once | TRBV7-2 | - | TGTGCCAGCAGCTTATCAGCCAGGAGCACAGATACGCAGTATTTT | CASSLSARSTDTQYF
TRBJ2-7 | - | TRBV2 | TRBD2 | TGTGCCAGCAAGAGAGGTCCAGCGGGAGGGTACTACGAGCAGTACTTC | CASKRGPAGGYYEQYF
TRBJ2-7 | - | TRBV19 | TRBD2 | TGTGCCAGTAGTAATTTTACTAGCGGGAGAACCTACGAGCAGTACTTC | CASSNFTSGRTYEQYF
TRBJ1-2 | - | TRBV5-1 | TRBD1 | TGCGCCAGCAGCACCGGGACAGGGGAAGACTATGGCTACACCTTC | CASSTGTGEDYGYTF
TRBJ2-4 | - | TRBV19 | TRBD1 | TGTGCCAGTCGTTTCTCAGGGACAGGCACCAAAAACATTCAGTACTTC | CASRFSGTGTKNIQYF
TRBJ2-5 | - | TRBV5-1 | - | TGCGCCAGCAGCTTGAGTCCGAGTCAAGAGACCCAGTACTTC | CASSLSPSQETQYF
TRBJ2-7 | - | TRBV27 | - | TGTGCCAGCACCCGCGGCGGGGACAGCTCCTACGAGCAGTACTTC | CASTRGGDSSYEQYF
TRBJ1-6 | - | TRBV6-5 | - | TGTGCCAGCAGTTACCACCAACAGGCTAATAATTCACCCCTCCACTTT | CASSYHQQANNSPLHF
TRBJ2-6 | - | TRBV18 | TRBD1 | TGTGCCAGCTCACCACTGTCAGGGGGCGCGTCTGGGGCCAACGTCCTGACTTTC | CASSPLSGGASGANVLTF
TRBJ1-1 | - | TRBV6-2/TRBV6-3 | - | TGTGCCAGCAGTTCTCCGACGGCCGGGATTACTGAAGCTTTCTTT | CASSSPTAGITEAFF
TRBJ2-7 | - | TRBV7-2 | - | TGTGCCAGCAGCTTCGGACAGAACTACGAGCAGTACTTC | CASSFGQNYEQYF
TRBJ1-4 | - | TRBV18 | - | TGTGCCAGCTCACCACGGGCACTTAATGAAAAACTGTTTTTT | CASSPRALNEKLFF
TRBJ2-7 | - | TRBV28 | TRBD2 | TGTGCCAGCAGTCCCCTTAGCGGGAGACCCTACGAGCAGTACTTC | CASSPLSGRPYEQYF
TRBJ1-1 | - | TRBV9 | TRBD1 | TGTGCCAGCAGCCCCCATGACAGGGTTGGCACTGAAGCTTTCTTT | CASSPHDRVGTEAFF
TRBJ2-7 | - | TRBV5-4 | TRBD2 | TGTGCCAGCAGCACCGGACTAGCGGGGGGCTACGAGCAGTACTTC | CASSTGLAGGYEQYF
TRBJ2-1 | - | TRBV6-2/TRBV6-3 | TRBD2 | TGTGCCAGCAGTACCTTCCGGACTAGCGGGAGTGGGGATGAGCAGTTCTTC | CASSTFRTSGSGDEQFF
TRBJ1-1 | - | TRBV14 | - | TGTGCCAGCAGCCCCTCGGGCTGGGAGGCTTTCTTT | CASSPSGWEAFF
TRBJ2-5 | - | TRBV5-1 | - | TGCGCCAGCAGCTTGGGAGGTGGCGCCAGCCAAGAGACCCAGTACTTC | CASSLGGGASQETQYF
TRBJ2-1 | - | TRBV19 | TRBD2 | TGTGCCAGTAGCCTCTCGGGGGCGGGAGGAAGCTATGAGCAGTTCTTC | CASSLSGAGGSYEQFF
TRBJ2-2 | - | TRBV27 | - | TGTGCCAGCAGTTTAAGGGGCAACGCGAACACCGGGGAGCTGTTTTTT | CASSLRGNANTGELFF
TRBJ2-7 | - | TRBV15 | - | TGTGCCACCAGCAGACCCCCCCCTGGAGGAAGGAACGAGCAGTACTTC | CATSRPPPGGRNEQYF
TRBJ2-7 | - | TRBV10-2 | - | TGCGCCAGCAGTGAGAACAGACTCGGAGGGGACTACGAGCAGTACTTC | CASSENRLGGDYEQYF
TRBJ1-1 | - | TRBV6-2/TRBV6-3 | TRBD1 | TGTGCCAGCAGTTATTCGACAGGGGTGTCCACTGAAGCTTTCTTT | CASSYSTGVSTEAFF
TRBJ2-3 | - | TRBV6-1 | - | TGTGCCAGCAGTGAAGAGGCAGGGTGGGCCACAGATACGCAGTATTTT | CASSEEAGWATDTQYF
TRBJ2-3 | - | TRBV2 | - | TGTGCCAGCAGTGAAGTAGGGGGTAGTACAGATACGCAGTATTTT | CASSEVGGSTDTQYF
TRBJ2-6 | few | TRBV6-2/TRBV6-3 | - | TGTGCCAGCAGTTACTGGGGGCGGTCTGGGGCCAACGTCCTGACTTTC | CASSYWGRSGANVLTF